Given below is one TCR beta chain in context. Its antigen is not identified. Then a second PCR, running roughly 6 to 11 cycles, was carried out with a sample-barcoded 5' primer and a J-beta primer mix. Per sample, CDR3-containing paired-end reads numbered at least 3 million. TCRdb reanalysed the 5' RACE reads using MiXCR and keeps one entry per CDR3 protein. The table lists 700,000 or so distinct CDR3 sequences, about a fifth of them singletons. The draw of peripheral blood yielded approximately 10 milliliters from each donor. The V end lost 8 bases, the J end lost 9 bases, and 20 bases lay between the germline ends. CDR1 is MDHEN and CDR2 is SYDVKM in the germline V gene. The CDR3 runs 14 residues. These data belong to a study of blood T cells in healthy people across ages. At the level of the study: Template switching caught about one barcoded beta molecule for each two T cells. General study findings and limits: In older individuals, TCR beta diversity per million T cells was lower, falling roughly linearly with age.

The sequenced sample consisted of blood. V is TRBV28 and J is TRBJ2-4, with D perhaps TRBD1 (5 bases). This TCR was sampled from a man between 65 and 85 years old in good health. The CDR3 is CASSRQGATGIQYF. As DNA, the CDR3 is TGTGCCAGCTCCCGACAAGGCGCAACAGGCATTCAGTACTTC.